These 30 T cell receptor beta chains originate from one sample sequenced in a study of CD4+ T cells in melanoma. Assay used: immunoSEQ multiplex PCR; TCRdb lists only in-frame clones, some missing. The sample records about 140,000 clones, about nine tenths being singletons. The receptors stem from a human donor with melanoma.

This clone was seen a single time. This sequence joins TRBV6-1 and TRBJ1-6, with 10 bases aligning to TRBD1. V was clipped by 0 bases and J by 8 bases; unmatched bases: 10. CDR3 length equals 18 residues. From germline, CDR1 is MNHNS and CDR2 SASEGT. CDR3: CASSEAGTGVYQDSPLHF. For the CDR3, the DNA is TGTGCCAGCAGTGAAGCAGGGACAGGGGTTTACCAGGATTCACCCCTCCACTTT.

The chain's CDR3 is CASSLRGPGNTIYF. CDR3 DNA: TGTGCCAGCAGCTTAAGGGGGCCTGGAAACACCATATATTTT. The gene calls are TRBV5-6 and TRBJ1-3; TRBD1 matches at 7 bases. Trimming removed 2 bases from V and 2 bases from J; junction bases left unmatched: 1. The CDR3 spans 14 residues. In germline, CDR1 is SGHDT, CDR2 YYEEEE.

The chain employs TRBV10-3 and TRBJ2-7, with D unresolved. Deletions cut 7 bases from V and 3 bases from J, with 10 bases between. Per the germline V gene, CDR1 is ENHRY and CDR2 is SYGVKD. The CDR3 spans 12 residues. CDR3 nucleotides: TGTGCCATCAAAAACCCCCTCTACGAGCAGTACTTC. This sequence encodes CAIKNPLYEQYF.

This clone was counted a few times. The CDR3 DNA is TGTGCCAGCAGTCTCCACCACAGGGGCGAGCAGTACTTC. Translating it yields CASSLHHRGEQYF. The chain uses TRBV6-5 and TRBJ2-7; TRBD1 matches at 7 bases. The CDR3 consists of 13 residues. Per the germline V gene, CDR1 is MNHEY and CDR2 is SVGAGI. Trimming cost V 5 bases and J 6 bases; bases outside gene matches: 7.

The genes are TRBV19 and TRBJ2-3, with 15 bases identical to TRBD2. The CDR3 length is 16 residues. The V segment lost 5 bases and the J segment 5 bases; nucleotides outside the gene matches: 5. CDR1 LNHDA and CDR2 SQIVND come from the germline V gene (reference sequence). The CDR3 DNA reads TGTGCCAGTAGTGCCGGACTAGCGGGGGGGCAAGATACGCAGTATTTT. Its protein is CASSAGLAGGQDTQYF.

The genes are TRBV25-1 and TRBJ1-4; TRBD1 matches at 8 bases. Looked up from germline, CDR1 is MGHDK and CDR2 is SYGVNS. The CDR3 has 16 residues. J lost 0 bases, V lost 6 bases, and 6 bases had no gene match. CDR3 in amino acids: CASSGDRPATNEKLFF. The CDR3 DNA is TGTGCCAGCAGCGGGGACAGGCCTGCAACTAATGAAAAACTGTTTTTT.

This clone came up once. The gene calls are TRBV5-1 and TRBJ2-1; 12 bases align to TRBD2. The CDR3 spans 17 residues. The V segment lost 0 bases and the J segment 10 bases; nucleotides outside the gene matches: 11. CDR1 and CDR2 from the germline V gene are SGHRS and YFSETQ. The CDR3 sequence: CASSLAGQGLAGNEQFF. The CDR3, as DNA: TGCGCCAGCAGCTTGGCCGGGCAGGGACTAGCGGGTAACGAGCAGTTCTTC.

V usage is TRBV7-9 and J usage is TRBJ1-6; TRBD1 might be the D (6 bases). CDR1 and CDR2 from the germline V gene are SEHNR and FQNEAQ (reference sequence). This CDR3 has 14 residues. The ends were cut back, 7 bases at V and 7 bases at J, with 14 bases in the middle. As DNA, the CDR3 is TGTGCCAGCACCGCGGGGACAAAAAATTCACCCCTCCACTTT. It codes for CASTAGTKNSPLHF.

The V call is TRBV2, the J call TRBJ2-2, with D unclear. CDR1 is SNHLY, CDR2 FYNNEI, per germline. V shed 3 bases and J shed 7 bases, with 9 bases lying between them. This CDR3 contains 13 residues. CDR3: CASSDRLSGELFF. The DNA of the CDR3 is TGTGCCAGCAGTGACCGGCTGAGCGGGGAGCTGTTTTTT.

The chain employs TRBV5-8 and TRBJ1-4; 9 nucleotides match TRBD1. Germline CDR1 and CDR2: SGHTS and YDEGEE. The J segment lost 1 base and the V segment lost 4 bases, leaving 5 bases of the junction unmatched. The CDR3 sequence is 16 residues long. The CDR3 nucleotides are TGTGCCAGCAGCCCCAGACAGGGGGTAACTAATGAAAAACTGTTTTTT. Its translation is CASSPRQGVTNEKLFF.

This chain uses TRBV7-2 with TRBJ2-2, with 7 bases that match TRBD2. The CDR3 contains 17 residues. After removal of 0 bases from V and 5 bases from J, the junction contained 9 bases not matched to a gene. CDR1 is SGHTA and CDR2 is FQGNSA in the germline V gene. The CDR3 nucleotides read TGTGCCAGCAGCTTAGCCCTGTCAACGGGGGGTACCGGGGAGCTGTTTTTT. It specifies CASSLALSTGGTGELFF.

J is TRBJ1-6 and V is TRBV2; 7 bases match TRBD1. The trim removed 8 bases at V and 3 bases at J, leaving 1 base unmatched. The CDR3 extends over 13 amino acids. Germline CDR1 SNHLY, CDR2 FYNNEI. CDR3 loop: CASGDSYNSPLHF. The CDR3 region has the DNA TGTGCCAGCGGGGACAGCTATAATTCACCCCTCCACTTT.

J is TRBJ1-3 and V is TRBV11-2; D is unclear. V lost 5 bases and J lost 4, with 21 bases in between. This CDR3 spans 17 amino acids. CDR1 is SGHAT, CDR2 FQNNGV, per germline. The CDR3 is CASSAKALVRSGNTIYF. For the CDR3, the DNA is TGTGCCAGCAGCGCAAAAGCCCTAGTTCGATCCGGAAACACCATATATTTT. Full variable domain (missing parts from reference TRBV11-2 and TRBJ1-3): EAGVAQSPRYKIIEKRQSVAFWCNPISGHATLYWYQQILGQGPKLLIQFQNNGVVDDSQLPKDRFSAERLKGVDSTLKIQPAKLEDSAVYLCASSAKALVRSGNTIYFGEGSWLTVV.

The chain carries TRBV10-1 and TRBJ2-2, with D possibly TRBD2 on 7 matching bases. In germline, CDR1 is WNHNN, CDR2 SYGVQD (reference sequence). CDR3 length equals 14 residues. Trimming removed 5 bases at V and 6 bases at J, with 13 bases between. The CDR3 reads CASSRGARAGELFF. For the CDR3, the DNA is TGCGCCAGCAGTCGGGGGGCGAGGGCCGGGGAGCTGTTTTTT.

This chain connects TRBV6-1 to TRBJ1-2; the D gene is possibly TRBD1 (6 bases). This CDR3 spans 14 amino acids. CDR1 and CDR2 (germline): MNHNS, SASEGT. The V end lost 4 bases, the J end lost 4 bases, and 13 bases lay between the germline ends. The CDR3 DNA is TGTGCCAGCAGTGCCTCACGGGGGGCCTATGGCTACACCTTC. It is translated as CASSASRGAYGYTF.

The rearrangement links TRBV2 to TRBJ2-7; TRBD1 agrees at 11 bases. The CDR3 is 15 amino acids. Germline CDR1 and CDR2: SNHLY and FYNNEI. The trim removed 8 bases at V and 5 bases at J, leaving 11 bases unmatched. CDR3 in DNA: TGTGCCAGCGGGCGCGCATGGACAGGGGGCGACGAGCAGTACTTC. Its translation is CASGRAWTGGDEQYF.

CDR3 region: CSARRTASYTF. CDR3 nucleotides: TGCAGTGCTCGTAGGACGGCGAGCTACACCTTC. The V and J genes are TRBV20-1 and TRBJ1-2; unclear D gene. The germline V gene encodes CDR1 DFQATT and CDR2 SNEGSKA (reference sequence). Deletions cut 5 bases from V and 9 bases from J, with 13 bases between. The CDR3 has 11 amino acids.

The chain is built from TRBV19 and TRBJ1-5, with no clear D. The CDR3 runs to 11 residues. Between the trimmed V and J ends, which lost 6 bases and 9 bases, there was a span of 9 bases. Germline V CDR1 and CDR2: LNHDA, SQIVND (reference sequence). The CDR3 DNA sequence: TGTGCCAGTAGAAAAGGAGGGCCCCAGCATTTT. Amino acid sequence: CASRKGGPQHF.

The chain has TRBV30 and TRBJ1-6; D is unclear. The CDR3 is 12 residues long. Trimming pared 8 bases from V and 4 bases from J, leaving 9 bases between. Germline V gene lookup returns CDR1 GTSNPN and CDR2 SVGIG (reference sequence). The CDR3 here is CAATLYNSPLHF. CDR3 in DNA: TGTGCCGCGACACTATATAATTCACCCCTCCACTTT. Full variable domain (missing parts from reference TRBV30 and TRBJ1-6): SQTIHQWPATLVQPVGSPLSLECTVEGTSNPNLYWYRQAAGRGLQLLFYSVGIGQISSEVPQNLSASRPQDRQFILSSKKLLLSDSGFYLCAATLYNSPLHFGNGTRLTVT.

This clone appeared a single time. The chain uses TRBV30 and TRBJ1-2, with 8 bases fitting TRBD1. V was clipped by 0 bases and J by 8 bases; unmatched bases: 8. Germline-derived CDR1 and CDR2 are GTSNPN and SVGIG (reference sequence). The CDR3 is 14 residues long. DNA for the CDR3: TGTGCCTGGAGTGTAGGGGGACAGGCGTCCGGCTACACCTTC. Translating gives CAWSVGGQASGYTF.

This chain uses TRBV5-1 with TRBJ2-1, with D possibly TRBD2 on 6 matching bases. Trimming took off 4 bases at V and 6 bases at J, with 17 bases between the two ends. The CDR3 consists of 15 residues. CDR1 SGHRS and CDR2 YFSETQ come from the germline V gene. CDR3 nucleotide sequence: TGCGCCAGCAGCAGGGACTTCACATCGGCCAATGAGCAGTTCTTC. Its protein product is CASSRDFTSANEQFF.

The V gene is TRBV30, the J gene TRBJ2-1, with TRBD2 identical over 15 bases. The CDR3 consists of 16 residues. The ends lost 2 bases at V and 4 bases at J; junction bases unmatched: 3. The germline V gene has CDR1 GTSNPN and CDR2 SVGIG (reference sequence). This CDR3 is CAWSPGTSGGYNEQFF. Written as DNA, the CDR3 is TGTGCCTGGAGTCCCGGGACTAGCGGGGGGTACAATGAGCAGTTCTTC.

The chain couples TRBV7-3 to TRBJ1-1; 10 bases line up with TRBD1. Trimming removed 5 bases from V and 4 bases from J; junction bases left unmatched: 4. Germline V gene sequence: CDR1 SGHTA, CDR2 FQGTGA. This CDR3 contains 14 residues. CDR3 sequence (DNA): TGTGCCAGCAGCCTGACAGGGGGCGTCACTGAAGCTTTCTTT. Translated: CASSLTGGVTEAFF.

V and J are TRBV29-1 and TRBJ1-1; unclear D gene. The germline V gene has CDR1 SQVTM and CDR2 ANQGSEA. This CDR3 region has 11 residues. Trimming took 6 bases from V and 0 from J, leaving 5 bases between them. The CDR3 DNA is TGCAGCGTCCCCGTGAACACTGAAGCTTTCTTT. Translation gives CSVPVNTEAFF.

This chain links TRBV10-1 with TRBJ2-4, with D possibly being TRBD1 or TRBD2 (6 bases each). Germline V CDR1 and CDR2: WNHNN, SYGVQD (reference sequence). The CDR3 spans 15 residues. V lost 4 bases and J 1 base, leaving 11 bases between the germline ends. CDR3 DNA: TGCGCCAGCAGTGCGGGGGCTACGGCCAAAAACATTCAGTACTTC. Translating gives CASSAGATAKNIQYF.

The rearrangement joins TRBV19 to TRBJ2-4; 9 positions agree with TRBD2. This CDR3 spans 15 amino acids. Germline V CDR1 and CDR2: LNHDA, SQIVND (reference sequence). V was pared by 4 bases and J by 9 bases, with 10 bases of the junction left unmatched. The CDR3 sequence is CASSTRAGGHGIQYF. As DNA, the CDR3 is TGTGCCAGTAGTACCCGAGCGGGAGGTCACGGCATTCAGTACTTC.

The chain employs TRBV7-2 and TRBJ2-7, with 9 bases matching TRBD1. The V segment lost 11 bases and the J segment 9 bases; nucleotides outside the gene matches: 11. The CDR3 runs to 12 residues. Per germline, CDR1 SGHTA and CDR2 FQGNSA. CDR3 sequence reads: CASGQGQETQYF. In nucleotides, the CDR3 is TGTGCCTCCGGACAGGGGCAAGAGACGCAGTACTTC.

V usage is TRBV12-2 and J usage is TRBJ1-3. TRBV12-2 is marked as a pseudogene. The CDR3 totals 14 residues. The CDR3: CASRGGFSGNTIYF. The CDR3 region has the DNA TGTGCAAGTCGAGGAGGGTTTTCTGGAAACACCATATATTTT.

The genes are TRBV10-1 and TRBJ1-1; possibly TRBD1 for D (5 bases). V was clipped by 6 bases and J by 4 bases, with 18 bases between them. Germline CDR1 WNHNN, CDR2 SYGVQD (reference sequence). The length of the CDR3 is 15 residues. As DNA, the CDR3 is TGCGCCAGCAGGGCCGGGGGTCCCGGGACCACTGAAGCTTTCTTT. Protein sequence: CASRAGGPGTTEAFF.

The chain links TRBV25-1 to TRBJ2-2; perhaps TRBD2 as D (5 bases). Germline assignment: CDR1 MGHDK and CDR2 SYGVNS. Trimming removed 7 bases from V and 1 base from J, with 7 bases in between. The CDR3 is 13 amino acids. Here the CDR3 DNA reads TGTGCCAGCACGGACTGGAACACCGGGGAGCTGTTTTTT. Translation gives CASTDWNTGELFF.